Each of the 3 T cell receptor beta chains below was sequenced from the same sample in a study of T cells in Graves' hyperthyroidism and ophthalmopathy. The source material, RNA transcripts, was used to amplify TCR beta CDR3 regions. HTBI primers were used for first-round RT-PCR of the TCR CDR3. In TCRdb, the multiplex PCR reads were re-called with MiXCR into one record per CDR3 protein. Of about 150,000 distinct CDR3 sequences in the sample, around 20% were seen once. Sequencing was done on a sample of blood. These receptors all stem from a woman in her forties or fifties with Graves' hyperthyroidism that later progressed to Graves' ophthalmopathy.

This clonotype appeared many times. V usage is TRBV12-3 or TRBV12-4 and J usage is TRBJ2-3; 9 bases line up with TRBD2. The CDR3 is 17 residues long. J lost 5 bases, V lost 1 base, and 10 bases had no gene match. CDR3 sequence reads: CASSLVAGLAIGDTQYF. Written as DNA, the CDR3 is TGTGCCAGCAGTTTAGTCGCGGGACTAGCAATTGGAGATACGCAGTATTTT.

This clonotype was detected ten times or more. The junction does not match germline at one end; this may be a read error. J is TRBJ1-1 and V is TRBV11-2; D might be TRBD1 (6 bases). The germline CDR1 and CDR2 sequences are SGHAT and FQNNGV. The CDR3 is 13 amino acids. CDR3 in DNA: TGCGCCAGCAGCTTGGGACAGAACACTGAAGCTTTCTTT. Amino acid sequence: CASSLGQNTEAFF.

This clonotype was counted many times. The chain recombines TRBV2 with TRBJ1-2, with a tentative D call TRBD1 (6 bases). The CDR3 is made up of 15 amino acids. The germline V gene has CDR1 SNHLY and CDR2 FYNNEI. V shed 2 bases and J shed 5 bases, with 15 bases lying between them. CDR3 sequence: CASSERRQARYGYTF. CDR3 coding DNA: TGTGCCAGCAGTGAAAGGAGACAGGCGCGATATGGCTACACCTTC.